This TCR beta chain was obtained from a study of regulatory T cells in long-lasting Graves disease. Study-wide findings and caveats: Persistent Graves' cases showed lower TCR diversity than newly diagnosed cases.

The sample's time point: newly diagnosed GD, antithyroid drugs for less than 3 months. Making the TCR library involved RNA that had been extracted from PBMCs. In building TCR beta libraries, iRepertoire HTBI primers were used together with Arm-PCR of CDR3 regions. One entry per CDR3 protein, called by TCRdb with MiXCR from the multiplex PCR reads. Here the sample spans roughly 500,000 distinct CDR3 sequences, approximately 13% being singletons. This clonotype has a count of ten or more. Its specificity is not known. Germline V gene lookup returns CDR1 MNHNS and CDR2 SASEGT. The CDR3 runs to 15 residues. V was pared by 1 base and J by 4 bases, with 13 bases between. This same sample was also part of a study on T cells in Graves' hyperthyroidism and ophthalmopathy. That report adds: Aged 18 to 65, the patients had hyperthyroidism that was newly diagnosed and had lasted under 2 months. Ophthalmopathy prediction by the model preceded onset by a median approximately 6.1 months.

This chain links TRBV6-1 with TRBJ2-5, with D possibly TRBD2 on 5 matching bases. The source was peripheral blood mononuclear cells (PBMCs), collected at new diagnosis, from a patient treated with antithyroid drugs. The source of this sequence is a man in his thirties or forties with Graves disease. Written as DNA, the CDR3 is TGTGCCAGCAGTGAAGTAGGACGTCGGGGAGAGACCCAGTACTTC. Encoded protein: CASSEVGRRGETQYF.